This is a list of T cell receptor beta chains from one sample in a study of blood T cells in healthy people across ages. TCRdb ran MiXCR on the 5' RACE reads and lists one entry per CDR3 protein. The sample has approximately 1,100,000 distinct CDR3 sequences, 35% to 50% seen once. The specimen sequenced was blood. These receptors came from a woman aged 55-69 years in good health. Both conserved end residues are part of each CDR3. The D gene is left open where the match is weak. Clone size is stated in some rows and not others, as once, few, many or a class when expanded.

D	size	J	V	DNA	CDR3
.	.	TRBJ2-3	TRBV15	TGTGCCACCAGCAGAGATTCGAGGGGGGATACGCAGTATTTT	CATSRDSRGDTQYF
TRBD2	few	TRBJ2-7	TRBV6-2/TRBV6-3	TGTGCCAGCAGTTACCCCGACGACGCGCGGGAGATCACCTACGAGCAGTACTTC	CASSYPDDAREITYEQYF
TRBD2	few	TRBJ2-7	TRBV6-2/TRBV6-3	TGTGCCAGCAGTTACTCCGGACTAGCGGCCTACGAGCAGTACTTC	CASSYSGLAAYEQYF
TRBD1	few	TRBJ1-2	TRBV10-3	TGTGCCATCAGCGAGACAGGGACTAACTATGGCTACACCTTC	CAISETGTNYGYTF
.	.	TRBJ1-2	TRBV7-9	TGTGCCAGCAGCACGAGGCTTTCCGCCTATGGCTACACCTTC	CASSTRLSAYGYTF
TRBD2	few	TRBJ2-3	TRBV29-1	TGCAGCGGGGGGGTACGCGGGAGTAGGGCAGATACGCAGTATTTT	CSGGVRGSRADTQYF
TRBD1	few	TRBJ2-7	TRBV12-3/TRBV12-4	TGTGCCAGCAGTCAGGGGGCAGGGGGCTTCTACGAGCAGTACTTC	CASSQGAGGFYEQYF
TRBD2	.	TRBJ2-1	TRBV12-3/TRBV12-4	TGTGCCAGCAGTCCGCCCGGGACTAGCGGGAAGGATGAGCAGTTCTTC	CASSPPGTSGKDEQFF
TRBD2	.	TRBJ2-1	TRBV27	TGTGCCAGCAAGACTAGCGGGACCTACAATGAGCAGTTCTTC	CASKTSGTYNEQFF
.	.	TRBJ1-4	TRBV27	TGTGCCAGCAGTTTATACGCCGGATATAATAATGAAAAACTGTTTTTT	CASSLYAGYNNEKLFF
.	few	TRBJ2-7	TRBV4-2	TGTGCCAGCAGCCAAGGGCGGGACTCTTCCTACGAGCAGTACTTC	CASSQGRDSSYEQYF
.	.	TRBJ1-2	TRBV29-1	TGCAGCGTTGAAAACCCCCAGGCGCCGGGCTATGGCTACACCTTC	CSVENPQAPGYGYTF
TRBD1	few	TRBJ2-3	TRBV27	TGTGCCAGCAGTTTCCAGGGGGTGGGAGATACGCAGTATTTT	CASSFQGVGDTQYF
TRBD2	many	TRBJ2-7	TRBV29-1	TGCAGCGTTGCTGGTAGCGGGAGGGCCCTCGACGAGCAGTACTTC	CSVAGSGRALDEQYF
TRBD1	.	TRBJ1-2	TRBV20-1	TGCAGTGCTCGGGACAGCCATGGGGGCTACACCTTC	CSARDSHGGYTF
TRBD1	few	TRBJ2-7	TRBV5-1	TGCGCCAGCAGCTGGGACAGTCTATACGAGCAGTACTTC	CASSWDSLYEQYF
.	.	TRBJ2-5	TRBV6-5	TGTGCCAGCAGACAACCCCGGAGGGGTAGTGAGGAGACCCAGTACTTC	CASRQPRRGSEETQYF
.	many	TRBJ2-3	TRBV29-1	TGCAGCGTTGAAGACTCCCGGGGGACCACAGATACGCAGTATTTT	CSVEDSRGTTDTQYF
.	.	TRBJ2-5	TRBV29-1	TGCAGCGTTGGGAGCTTTACCCAAGAGACCCAGTACTTC	CSVGSFTQETQYF
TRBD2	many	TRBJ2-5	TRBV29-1	TGCAGCGCTGATTACGGGGGGGAGGAGACCCAGTACTTC	CSADYGGEETQYF
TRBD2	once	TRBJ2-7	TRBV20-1	TGCAGTGCTGGTAGCGGGAGGGCCCGGTACGAGCAGTACTTC	CSAGSGRARYEQYF
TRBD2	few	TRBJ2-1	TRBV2	TGTGCCAGCAGTGAAGGGACTAGTCTCAATGAGCAGTTCTTC	CASSEGTSLNEQFF
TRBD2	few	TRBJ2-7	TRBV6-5	TGTGCCAGCAGCCCTAACCTAGCGGTGACCTACGAGCAGTACTTC	CASSPNLAVTYEQYF
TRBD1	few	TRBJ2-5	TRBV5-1	TGCGCCAGCAGCTCACGACCGGGACAGGGAGTAGAGACCCAGTACTTC	CASSSRPGQGVETQYF
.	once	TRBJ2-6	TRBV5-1	TGCGCCAGCAGCTTCGACAGGAGCTCTGGGGCCAACGTCCTGACTTTC	CASSFDRSSGANVLTF
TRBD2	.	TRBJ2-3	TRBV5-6	TGTGCCAGCAGCTTCCTAGCGGGACCCACAGATACGCAGTATTTT	CASSFLAGPTDTQYF
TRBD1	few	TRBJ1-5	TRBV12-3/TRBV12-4	TGTGCCAGCAGTTTAGAGGGGGCGGGTCAGCCCCAGCATTTT	CASSLEGAGQPQHF
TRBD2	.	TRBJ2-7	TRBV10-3	TGTGCCATCAGACCTTCAGGACTAGCGGGAGGGTCAAACTCCTACGAGCAGTACTTC	CAIRPSGLAGGSNSYEQYF
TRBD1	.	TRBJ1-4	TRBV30	TGTGCCTGGAGTGTAGGACAGGGGGCAACTAATGAAAAACTGTTTTTT	CAWSVGQGATNEKLFF
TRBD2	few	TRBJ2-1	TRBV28	TGTGCCAGCAGTGCCGGGGACTATTCCTACAATGAGCAGTTCTTC	CASSAGDYSYNEQFF
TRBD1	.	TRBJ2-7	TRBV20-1	TGCAGTGCCAGACGACAGGGACAAGCCTACGAGCAGTACTTC	CSARRQGQAYEQYF
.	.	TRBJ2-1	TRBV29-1	TGCAGCGTTGTCGGTTTAATCGCACTTGAGCAGTTCTTC	CSVVGLIALEQFF
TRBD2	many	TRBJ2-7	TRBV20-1	TGCAGTGCAAAAGAGTCCCTAGCGGTCTACGAGCAGTACTTC	CSAKESLAVYEQYF